These 18 T cell receptor beta chains share one sample of origin, sequenced in a study of blood T cell repertoires in COVID-19. The repertoire was sequenced with immunoSEQ multiplex PCR; TCRdb's copy has only in-frame clones and lacks some. The data hold 300,000 or so clones, with almost 90% observed a single time. Sequencing was carried out using peripheral blood. These receptors came from a woman aged 25 to 39 with COVID-19, enrolled during active disease.

The chain combines TRBV6-1 with TRBJ1-2; 8 bases align to TRBD1. Trimming took 2 bases from V and 5 from J; bases not matched to a gene: 10. The CDR3 consists of 16 residues. Germline assignment: CDR1 MNHNS and CDR2 SASEGT. CDR3 amino acids: CASSEIGRGQAYGYTF. In DNA form, the CDR3 reads TGTGCCAGCAGTGAAATTGGCAGGGGGCAAGCTTATGGCTACACCTTC.

The chain has TRBV19 and TRBJ2-7; 13 bases are shared with TRBD2. This CDR3 comprises 14 residues. Trimming removed 9 bases from V and 0 bases from J; junction bases left unmatched: 2. Germline loops: CDR1 LNHDA, CDR2 SQIVND (reference sequence). The CDR3 DNA sequence: TGTGCCAGCCGGACTAGCGGGAGCTCCTACGAGCAGTACTTC. This encodes CASRTSGSSYEQYF.

V and J are TRBV7-9 and TRBJ2-7; D might be TRBD2 (6 bases). The CDR3 consists of 13 residues. V was trimmed by 5 bases and J by 5 bases, leaving 13 bases between them. Germline V gives CDR1 SEHNR, CDR2 FQNEAQ (reference sequence). CDR3 nucleotide sequence: TGTGCCAGCAGCCCCCCCGGGGAGGACGAGCAGTACTTC. Translating gives CASSPPGEDEQYF.

The J gene is TRBJ2-2, the V gene TRBV27; TRBD1 agrees at 11 bases. The CDR3 runs 14 residues. Germline CDR1 reads MNHEY; CDR2 reads SMNVEV (reference sequence). Germline trimming cut 7 bases from V and 7 bases from J; bases unmatched to any gene: 5. CDR3 residues: CASTRTGGGGELFF. Written as DNA, the CDR3 is TGTGCCAGCACCCGGACAGGGGGCGGCGGGGAGCTGTTTTTT.

This clone was detected once. The genes are TRBV19 and TRBJ1-5, with 10 bases aligning to TRBD1. With 0 bases clipped from V and 6 bases from J, the junction kept 11 bases outside the gene matches. CDR3 length: 18 residues. Germline CDR1 reads LNHDA; CDR2 reads SQIVND (reference sequence). The CDR3 nucleotides read TGTGCCAGTAGTATAGAGGGACAGGGGATTGTAGTCGGTCAGCCCCAGCATTTT. Protein sequence: CASSIEGQGIVVGQPQHF.

The J gene is TRBJ2-7, the V gene TRBV6-5; possible D gene TRBD2, 6 bases. V was pared by 3 bases and J by 0 bases, with 12 bases between. Germline loops: CDR1 MNHEY, CDR2 SVGAGI. The CDR3 loop spans 15 amino acids. The CDR3 here is CASSYKIGSSYEQYF. The CDR3 DNA sequence: TGTGCCAGCAGTTATAAAATCGGGAGCTCCTACGAGCAGTACTTC.

This chain uses TRBV6-5 with TRBJ2-3, with 8 bases matching TRBD1. Trimming at V came to 10 bases and at J to 2 bases, leaving 2 bases not matched to a gene. Germline-derived CDR1 and CDR2 are MNHEY and SVGAGI. The CDR3 contains 12 residues. As DNA, the CDR3 is TGTGCCACCAGGGGGCCCACAGATACGCAGTATTTT. Translation gives CATRGPTDTQYF.

This clone has a single count. V gene TRBV24-1 combines with J gene TRBJ2-7; the match to TRBD1 covers 8 bases. The CDR3 is 16 residues long. The trim removed 4 bases at V and 1 base at J, leaving 8 bases unmatched. Germline assignment: CDR1 KGHDR and CDR2 SFDVKD. The CDR3 DNA is TGTGCCACCAGTGACCCCCGGACAGGGCGATCCTACGAGCAGTACTTC. Its protein product is CATSDPRTGRSYEQYF.

The chain joins TRBV5-1 to TRBJ2-4, with D possibly TRBD1 on 6 matching bases. Per germline, CDR1 SGHRS and CDR2 YFSETQ. Trimming removed 3 bases from V and 7 bases from J, with 11 bases in between. The CDR3 runs 13 residues. Here the CDR3 reads CASSSGERNIQYF. The CDR3 DNA sequence: TGCGCCAGCAGCTCAGGGGAGCGGAACATTCAGTACTTC.

The J gene is TRBJ2-5, the V gene TRBV19; TRBD1 agrees at 9 bases. Germline V CDR1 and CDR2: LNHDA, SQIVND (reference sequence). V shed 3 bases and J 7 bases; nucleotides not matched to a gene: 6. The CDR3 is 14 amino acids. CDR3 sequence (DNA): TGTGCCAGTAGTATGGGACAGGGCGGGGGGACCCAGTACTTC. It encodes CASSMGQGGGTQYF.

The rearrangement links TRBV7-2 to TRBJ1-1; D unclear. The germline CDR1 and CDR2 sequences are SGHTA and FQGNSA. V was cut by 1 base and J by 1 base, with 10 bases left in between. The CDR3 contains 15 residues. This CDR3 reads CASSLEPGGNTEAFF. CDR3 in DNA: TGTGCCAGCAGCTTAGAGCCAGGAGGGAACACTGAAGCTTTCTTT. Variable domain in full (rest from reference TRBV7-2 and TRBJ1-1): GAGVSQSPSNKVTEKGKDVELRCDPISGHTALYWYRQSLGQGLEFLIYFQGNSAPDKSGLPSDRFSAERTGGSVSTLTIQRTQQEDSAVYLCASSLEPGGNTEAFFGQGTRLTVV.

The gene calls are TRBV4-1 and TRBJ1-2; 9 bases fit TRBD1. V gave up 1 base and J gave up 6 bases; unmatched junction bases: 6. The CDR3 runs to 15 residues. Germline V gives CDR1 MGHRA, CDR2 YSYEKL. In nucleotides, the CDR3 is TGCGCCAGCAGCCAAGGGGACAGGGATGGGCATGGCTACACCTTC. Protein sequence: CASSQGDRDGHGYTF.

This chain joins TRBV7-2 and TRBJ2-1; 14 bases fit TRBD2. The V gene end was trimmed by 4 bases and the J gene end by 4 bases; junction bases not matched to a gene: 9. This CDR3 comprises 18 residues. Germline V CDR1 and CDR2: SGHTA, FQGNSA. This CDR3 reads CASSSVPGLAGDYNEQFF. The CDR3 nucleotides read TGTGCCAGCAGCTCCGTCCCGGGACTAGCGGGAGATTACAATGAGCAGTTCTTC. The whole variable domain, filled in from reference TRBV7-2 and TRBJ2-1, reads GAGVSQSPSNKVTEKGKDVELRCDPISGHTALYWYRQSLGQGLEFLIYFQGNSAPDKSGLPSDRFSAERTGGSVSTLTIQRTQQEDSAVYLCASSSVPGLAGDYNEQFFGPGTRLTVL.

The CDR3 coding sequence is TGTGCCAGCAGCTCAGGAGGAACCGGGGAGCTGTTTTTT. It is translated as CASSSGGTGELFF. V usage is TRBV28 and J usage is TRBJ2-2, with D perhaps matching TRBD2 (5 bases). This CDR3 is built from 13 residues. Deletions cut 6 bases from V and 5 bases from J, with 10 bases between. The V gene's germline CDR1 is MDHEN and CDR2 SYDVKM.

This sequence joins TRBV19 and TRBJ1-2; D is perhaps TRBD1 (6 bases). V was pared by 2 bases and J by 7 bases, with 14 bases between. This CDR3 has 14 residues. CDR1 is LNHDA and CDR2 is SQIVND in the germline V gene (reference sequence). This CDR3 reads CASSITDSFSGYTF. CDR3 DNA: TGTGCCAGTAGTATAACGGACAGTTTCTCTGGCTACACCTTC.

The table lists this clone with a count of one. The rearrangement links TRBV28 to TRBJ2-7; D perhaps matches TRBD2 (5 bases). The ends were cut back, 3 bases at V and 2 bases at J, with 20 bases in the middle. Germline lookup yields CDR1 MDHEN and CDR2 SYDVKM. The CDR3 has 17 residues. The CDR3: CASSFALGLPVTYEQYF. The CDR3 region has the DNA TGTGCCAGCAGTTTCGCCCTCGGACTTCCTGTAACCTACGAGCAGTACTTC.

V usage is TRBV5-4 and J usage is TRBJ2-7; 8 nucleotides match TRBD2. CDR3 length: 14 residues. The germline V gene encodes CDR1 SGHNT and CDR2 YYREEE (reference sequence). Trimming removed 0 bases from V and 10 bases from J; junction bases left unmatched: 9. The CDR3 spells CASSLGGVAGSQYF. The DNA of the CDR3 is TGTGCCAGCAGCTTGGGGGGGGTAGCGGGATCCCAGTACTTC.

The chain links TRBV28 to TRBJ2-7, with 12 nucleotides matching TRBD2. Germline V gene lookup returns CDR1 MDHEN and CDR2 SYDVKM. Trimming took 5 bases from V and 5 from J; bases not matched to a gene: 7. The CDR3 is 15 residues long. This chain's CDR3 is CASSLKTSGRNEQYF. CDR3 in DNA: TGTGCCAGCAGTCTCAAGACTAGCGGGAGAAACGAGCAGTACTTC.